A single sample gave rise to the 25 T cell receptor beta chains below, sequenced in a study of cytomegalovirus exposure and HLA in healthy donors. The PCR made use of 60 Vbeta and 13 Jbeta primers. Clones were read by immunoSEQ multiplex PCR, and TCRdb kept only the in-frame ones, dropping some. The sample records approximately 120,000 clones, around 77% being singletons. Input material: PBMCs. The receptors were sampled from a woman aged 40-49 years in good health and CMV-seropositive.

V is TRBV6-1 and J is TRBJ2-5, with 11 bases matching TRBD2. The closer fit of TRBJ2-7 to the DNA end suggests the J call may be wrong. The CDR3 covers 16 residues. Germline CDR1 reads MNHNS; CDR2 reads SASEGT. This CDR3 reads CASSEARTSGSDEQYF. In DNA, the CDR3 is TGTGCCAGCAGTGAAGCAAGAACTAGCGGGAGCGACGAGCAGTACTTC.

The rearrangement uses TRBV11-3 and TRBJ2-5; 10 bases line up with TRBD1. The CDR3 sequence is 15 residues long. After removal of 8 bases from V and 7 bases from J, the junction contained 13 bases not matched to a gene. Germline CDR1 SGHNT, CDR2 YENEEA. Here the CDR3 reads CASGGQGGGWRTQYF. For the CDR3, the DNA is TGTGCCAGCGGTGGACAGGGGGGTGGGTGGAGGACCCAGTACTTC.

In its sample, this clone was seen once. CDR3 loop: CASSALGQGNEQFF. CDR3 bases: TGCGCCAGCAGTGCCCTCGGACAGGGGAATGAGCAGTTCTTC. The chain employs TRBV10-1 and TRBJ2-1; 9 bases match TRBD1. Trimming at V came to 4 bases and at J to 7 bases, leaving 5 bases not matched to a gene. CDR1 is WNHNN, CDR2 SYGVQD, per germline (reference sequence). The CDR3 is 14 amino acids.

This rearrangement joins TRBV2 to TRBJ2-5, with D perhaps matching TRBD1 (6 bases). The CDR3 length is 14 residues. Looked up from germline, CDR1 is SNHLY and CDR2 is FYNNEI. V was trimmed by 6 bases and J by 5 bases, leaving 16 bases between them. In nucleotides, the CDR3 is TGTGCCAGCAGCGGACAGCTTCGAGGGGAGACCCAGTACTTC. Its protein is CASSGQLRGETQYF.

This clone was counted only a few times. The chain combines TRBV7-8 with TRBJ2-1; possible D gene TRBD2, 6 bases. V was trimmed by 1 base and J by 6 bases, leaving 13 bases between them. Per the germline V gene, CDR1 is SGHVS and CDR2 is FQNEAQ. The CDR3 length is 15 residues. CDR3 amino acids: CASSLGREPSNEQFF. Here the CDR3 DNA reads TGTGCCAGCAGCTTAGGGCGGGAACCATCCAATGAGCAGTTCTTC.

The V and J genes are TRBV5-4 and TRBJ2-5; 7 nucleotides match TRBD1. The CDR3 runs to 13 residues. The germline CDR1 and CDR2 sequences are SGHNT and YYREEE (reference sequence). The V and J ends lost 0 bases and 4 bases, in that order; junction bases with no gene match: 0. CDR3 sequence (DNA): TGTGCCAGCAGCTTGGGACAGGGAGAGACCCAGTACTTC. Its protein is CASSLGQGETQYF. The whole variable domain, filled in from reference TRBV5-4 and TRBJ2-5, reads ETGVTQSPTHLIKTRGQQVTLRCSSQSGHNTVSWYQQALGQGPQFIFQYYREEENGRGNFPPRFSGLQFPNYSSELNVNALELDDSALYLCASSLGQGETQYFGPGTRLLVL.

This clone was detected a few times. For the CDR3, the DNA is TGCGCCAGCAGCTTCTTAGCGGGAGGGCCGTCCGGGGAGCTGTTTTTT. Its translation is CASSFLAGGPSGELFF. This sequence joins TRBV5-1 and TRBJ2-2; 11 positions match TRBD2. Germline V gene lookup returns CDR1 SGHRS and CDR2 YFSETQ. This CDR3 has 16 amino acids. With 2 bases clipped from V and 6 bases from J, the junction kept 6 bases outside the gene matches. Full variable domain (missing parts from reference TRBV5-1 and TRBJ2-2): KAGVTQTPRYLIKTRGQQVTLSCSPISGHRSVSWYQQTPGQGLQFLFEYFSETQRNKGNFPGRFSGRQFSNSRSEMNVSTLELGDSALYLCASSFLAGGPSGELFFGEGSRLTVL.

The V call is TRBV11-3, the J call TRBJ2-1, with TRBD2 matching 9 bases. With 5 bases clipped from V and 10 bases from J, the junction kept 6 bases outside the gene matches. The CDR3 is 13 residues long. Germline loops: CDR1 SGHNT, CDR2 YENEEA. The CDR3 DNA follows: TGTGCCAGCAGCCAGACTAGCGGACGGGAGCAGTTCTTC. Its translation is CASSQTSGREQFF. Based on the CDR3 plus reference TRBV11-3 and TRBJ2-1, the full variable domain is EAGVVQSPRYKIIEKKQPVAFWCNPISGHNTLYWYLQNLGQGPELLIRYENEEAVDDSQLPKDRFSAERLKGVDSTLKIQPAELGDSAVYLCASSQTSGREQFFGPGTRLTVL.

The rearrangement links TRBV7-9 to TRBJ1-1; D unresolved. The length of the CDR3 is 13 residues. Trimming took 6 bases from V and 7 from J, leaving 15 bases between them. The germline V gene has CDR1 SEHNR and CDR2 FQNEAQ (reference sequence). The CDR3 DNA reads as TGTGCCAGCAGTCAAAAGCGAACCCTTGAAGCTTTCTTT. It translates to CASSQKRTLEAFF.

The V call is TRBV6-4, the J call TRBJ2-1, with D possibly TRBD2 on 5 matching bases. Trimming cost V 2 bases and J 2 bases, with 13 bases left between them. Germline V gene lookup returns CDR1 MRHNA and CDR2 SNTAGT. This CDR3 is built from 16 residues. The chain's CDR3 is CASSDVLRVAYNEQFF. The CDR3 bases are TGTGCCAGCAGTGACGTATTGCGGGTGGCCTACAATGAGCAGTTCTTC.

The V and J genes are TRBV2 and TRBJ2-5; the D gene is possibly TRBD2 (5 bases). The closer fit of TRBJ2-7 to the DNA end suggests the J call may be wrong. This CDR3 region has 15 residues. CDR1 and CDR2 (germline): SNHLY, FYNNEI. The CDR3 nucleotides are TGTGCCAGCACCTCGGAGGAGGTCGGTGAGTACGAGCAGTACTTC. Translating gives CASTSEEVGEYEQYF.

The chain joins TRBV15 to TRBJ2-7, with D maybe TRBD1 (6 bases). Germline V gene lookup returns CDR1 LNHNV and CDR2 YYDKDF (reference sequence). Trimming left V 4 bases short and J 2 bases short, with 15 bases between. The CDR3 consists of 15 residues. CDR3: CATSIGQSGTYEQYF. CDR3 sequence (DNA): TGTGCCACCAGCATCGGACAGTCAGGAACCTACGAGCAGTACTTC.

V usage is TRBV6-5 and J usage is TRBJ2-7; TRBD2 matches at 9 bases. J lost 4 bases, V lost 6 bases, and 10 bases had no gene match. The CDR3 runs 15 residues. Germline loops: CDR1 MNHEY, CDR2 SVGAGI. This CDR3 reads CASSKSGTSMYEQYF. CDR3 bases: TGTGCCAGCAGCAAATCCGGGACTAGCATGTACGAGCAGTACTTC.

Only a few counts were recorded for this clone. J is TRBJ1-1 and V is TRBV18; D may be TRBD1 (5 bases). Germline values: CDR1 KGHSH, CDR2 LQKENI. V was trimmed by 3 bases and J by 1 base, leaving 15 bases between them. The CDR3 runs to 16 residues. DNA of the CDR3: TGTGCCAGCTCACCCAAAACGGGGGGGACGAACACTGAAGCTTTCTTT. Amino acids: CASSPKTGGTNTEAFF.

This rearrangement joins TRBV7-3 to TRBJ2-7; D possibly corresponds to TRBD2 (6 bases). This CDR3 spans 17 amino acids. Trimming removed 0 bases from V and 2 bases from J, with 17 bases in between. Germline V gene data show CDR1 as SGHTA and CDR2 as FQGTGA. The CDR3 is CASSLTGESGPTYEQYF. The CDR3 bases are TGTGCCAGCAGCTTAACGGGAGAGAGCGGGCCGACCTACGAGCAGTACTTC. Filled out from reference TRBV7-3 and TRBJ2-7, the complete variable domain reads GAGVSQTPSNKVTEKGKYVELRCDPISGHTALYWYRQSLGQGPEFLIYFQGTGAADDSGLPNDRFFAVRPEGSVSTLKIQRTERGDSAVYLCASSLTGESGPTYEQYFGPGTRLTVT.

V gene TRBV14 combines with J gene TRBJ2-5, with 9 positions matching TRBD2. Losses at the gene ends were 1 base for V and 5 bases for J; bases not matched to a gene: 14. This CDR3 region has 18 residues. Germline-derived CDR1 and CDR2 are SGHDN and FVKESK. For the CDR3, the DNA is TGTGCCAGCAGCCAAGGAAATACGGCGGGAGGGCCGGGGGAGACCCAGTACTTC. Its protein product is CASSQGNTAGGPGETQYF.

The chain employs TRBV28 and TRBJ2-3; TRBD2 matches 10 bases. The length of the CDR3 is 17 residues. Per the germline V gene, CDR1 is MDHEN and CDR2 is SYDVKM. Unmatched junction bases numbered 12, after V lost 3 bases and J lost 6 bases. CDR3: CASSLRDSGRAPDTQYF. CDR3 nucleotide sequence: TGTGCCAGCAGTTTGCGAGACAGCGGGAGGGCCCCCGATACGCAGTATTTT. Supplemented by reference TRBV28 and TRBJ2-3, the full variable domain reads DVKVTQSSRYLVKRTGEKVFLECVQDMDHENMFWYRQDPGLGLRLIYFSYDVKMKEKGDIPEGYSVSREKKERFSLILESASTNQTSMYLCASSLRDSGRAPDTQYFGPGTRLTVL.

CDR3 DNA: TGTGCCAGTCAGAGGGGGACAGGGGGCCACGAGCAGTACTTC. The encoded protein is CASQRGTGGHEQYF. This chain joins TRBV2 and TRBJ2-7; 12 bases map to TRBD1. After removal of 9 bases from V and 5 bases from J, the junction contained 8 bases not matched to a gene. The CDR3 has 14 residues. Germline V CDR1 and CDR2: SNHLY, FYNNEI.

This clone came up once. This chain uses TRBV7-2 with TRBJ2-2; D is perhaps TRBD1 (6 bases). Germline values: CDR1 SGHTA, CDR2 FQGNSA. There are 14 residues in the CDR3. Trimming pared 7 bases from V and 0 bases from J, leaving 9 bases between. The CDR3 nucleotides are TGTGCCAGCAAGACAGGATCGAACACCGGGGAGCTGTTTTTT. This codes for CASKTGSNTGELFF.

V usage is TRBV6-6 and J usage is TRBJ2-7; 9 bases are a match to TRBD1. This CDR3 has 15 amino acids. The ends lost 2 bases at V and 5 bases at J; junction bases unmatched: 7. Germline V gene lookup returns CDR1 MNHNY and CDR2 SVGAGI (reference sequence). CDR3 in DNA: TGTGCCAGCAGTTACCCGGGGGACAGGGCTCACGAGCAGTACTTC. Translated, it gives CASSYPGDRAHEQYF.

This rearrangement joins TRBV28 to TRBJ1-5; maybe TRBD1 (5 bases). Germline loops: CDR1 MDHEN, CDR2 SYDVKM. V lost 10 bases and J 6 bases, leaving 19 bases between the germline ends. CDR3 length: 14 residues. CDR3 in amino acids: CATLAGPKGQPQHF. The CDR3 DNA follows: TGTGCCACCTTGGCGGGACCCAAGGGTCAGCCCCAGCATTTT.

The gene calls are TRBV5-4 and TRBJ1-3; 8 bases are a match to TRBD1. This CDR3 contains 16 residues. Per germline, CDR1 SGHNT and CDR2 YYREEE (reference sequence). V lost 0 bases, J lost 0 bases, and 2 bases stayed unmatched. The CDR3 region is CASSLGTGSSGNTIYF. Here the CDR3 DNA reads TGTGCCAGCAGCTTGGGGACAGGGAGCTCTGGAAACACCATATATTTT.

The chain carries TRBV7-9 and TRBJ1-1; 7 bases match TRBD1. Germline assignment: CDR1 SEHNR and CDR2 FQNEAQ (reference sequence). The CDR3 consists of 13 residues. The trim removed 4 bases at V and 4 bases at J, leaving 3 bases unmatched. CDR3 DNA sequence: TGTGCCAGCAGCTCTCAGGGGGGCACTGAAGCTTTCTTT. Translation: CASSSQGGTEAFF.

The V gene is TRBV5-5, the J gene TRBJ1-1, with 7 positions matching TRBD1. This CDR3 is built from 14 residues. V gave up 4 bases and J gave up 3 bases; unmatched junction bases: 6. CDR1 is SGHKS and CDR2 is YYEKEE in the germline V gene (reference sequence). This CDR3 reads CASSRTGVDTEAFF. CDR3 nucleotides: TGTGCCAGCAGCCGCACAGGGGTGGACACTGAAGCTTTCTTT.

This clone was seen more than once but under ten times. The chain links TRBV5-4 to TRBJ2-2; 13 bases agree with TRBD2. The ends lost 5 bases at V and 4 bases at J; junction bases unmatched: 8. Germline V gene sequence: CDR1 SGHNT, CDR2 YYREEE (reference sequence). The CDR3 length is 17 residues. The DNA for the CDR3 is TGTGCCAGCAGGTCAGGACTAGCGGGAGTCGCCACCGGGGAGCTGTTTTTT. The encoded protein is CASRSGLAGVATGELFF.